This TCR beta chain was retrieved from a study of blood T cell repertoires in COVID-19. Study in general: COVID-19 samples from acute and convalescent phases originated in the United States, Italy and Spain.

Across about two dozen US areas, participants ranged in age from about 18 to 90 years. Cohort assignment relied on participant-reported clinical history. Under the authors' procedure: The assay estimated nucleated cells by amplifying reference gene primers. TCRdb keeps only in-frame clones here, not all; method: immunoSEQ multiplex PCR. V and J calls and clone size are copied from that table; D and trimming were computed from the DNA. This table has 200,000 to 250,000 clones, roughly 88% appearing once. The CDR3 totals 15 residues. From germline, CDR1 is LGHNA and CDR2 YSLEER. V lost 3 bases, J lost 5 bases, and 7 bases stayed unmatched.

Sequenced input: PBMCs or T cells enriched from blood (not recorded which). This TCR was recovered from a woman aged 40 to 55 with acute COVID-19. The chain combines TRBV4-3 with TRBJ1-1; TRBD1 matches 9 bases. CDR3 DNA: TGCGCCAGCAGCCACTCGGACAGGGGTGGGACTGAAGCTTTCTTT. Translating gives CASSHSDRGGTEAFF.